Below are 20 T cell receptor beta chains sequenced from a single sample in a study of OX40 agonist ivuxolimab in advanced cancers. Clones were sequenced by immunoSEQ multiplex PCR, and TCRdb holds only the in-frame ones, with some missing. The sample lists about 67,000 clones, roughly 82% occurring once. The sample was CD4+ or CD8+ T cells sorted from blood, taken in a trial of the OX40 agonist ivuxolimab. The receptor set was obtained from an adult with an advanced solid tumor such as melanoma, head and neck, liver or kidney cancer.

The chain uses TRBV9 and TRBJ2-7, with a tentative D call TRBD2 (6 bases). Germline values: CDR1 SGDLS, CDR2 YYNGEE. With 5 bases removed from V and 3 bases from J, the gap between germline ends came to 18 bases. The CDR3 has 15 amino acids. The CDR3 DNA reads TGTGCCAGCAGTTCCTACGGGGGTCTATTCTACGAGCAGTACTTC. It yields the protein CASSSYGGLFYEQYF.

This chain joins TRBV7-9 and TRBJ1-2, with unresolved D. The V gene's germline CDR1 is SEHNR and CDR2 FQNEAQ (reference sequence). Trimming stripped 0 bases from V and 0 bases from J, with 2 bases between. The CDR3 is made up of 13 amino acids. This CDR3 reads CASSLAANYGYTF. CDR3 DNA: TGTGCCAGCAGCTTAGCAGCTAACTATGGCTACACCTTC.

The chain is built from TRBV6-6 and TRBJ2-5; 9 nucleotides line up with TRBD1. The germline CDR1 and CDR2 sequences are MNHNY and SVGAGI (reference sequence). J gave up 2 bases and V 10 bases, and 14 bases lay outside the gene matches. This CDR3 has 16 residues. CDR3 sequence: CATRDRVRAGQETQYF. In DNA form, the CDR3 reads TGTGCCACCCGGGACAGGGTCCGAGCGGGTCAAGAGACCCAGTACTTC.

The chain carries TRBV7-2 and TRBJ2-7, with TRBD1 identical over 8 bases. CDR1 SGHTA and CDR2 FQGNSA come from the germline V gene. V gave up 2 bases and J gave up 3 bases; unmatched junction bases: 9. The CDR3 contains 16 residues. CDR3 nucleotide sequence: TGTGCCAGCAGCTTAAGGGGGACAGGATCAAACTACGAGCAGTACTTC. Its translation is CASSLRGTGSNYEQYF.

The chain has TRBV29-1 and TRBJ1-2, with TRBD1 matching over 7 bases. This CDR3 is 13 amino acids long. V trimming: 3 bases; J trimming: 4 bases; junction bases outside the gene matches: 5. From germline, CDR1 is SQVTM and CDR2 ANQGSEA. The DNA for the CDR3 is TGCAGCGTTGACGGACAGGCGATCTATGGCTACACCTTC. The encoded protein is CSVDGQAIYGYTF.

The chain carries TRBV5-1 and TRBJ2-3, with a weak D call TRBD2 (5 bases). Trimming pared 1 base from V and 7 bases from J, leaving 10 bases between. The germline gives CDR1 SGHRS, CDR2 YFSETQ. CDR3 length: 13 amino acids. The CDR3, as DNA: TGCGCCAGCAGCTTGATCCGAGGGAATACGCAGTATTTT. Protein product: CASSLIRGNTQYF.

The J gene is TRBJ1-2, the V gene TRBV7-9, with D maybe TRBD1 (6 bases). The CDR3 consists of 14 residues. Germline assignment: CDR1 SEHNR and CDR2 FQNEAQ (reference sequence). Trimming took 5 bases from V and 4 from J, leaving 14 bases between them. CDR3 residues: CASSKQGYSYGYTF. CDR3 bases: TGTGCCAGCAGCAAACAGGGCTACTCCTATGGCTACACCTTC.

This clone was seen a few times. This chain links TRBV6-1 with TRBJ1-5, with 8 bases matching TRBD1. CDR3 length equals 20 residues. After removal of 0 bases from V and 0 bases from J, the junction contained 13 bases not matched to a gene. Germline V CDR1 and CDR2: MNHNS, SASEGT. The CDR3 region has the DNA TGTGCCAGCAGTGAAGCTCGGACAGGGTGGAGTGGGGTTAGCAATCAGCCCCAGCATTTT. Amino acids: CASSEARTGWSGVSNQPQHF.

V and J are TRBV4-2 and TRBJ2-2; D might be TRBD2 (6 bases). CDR3 size: 16 residues. The V gene lost 0 bases and the J gene lost 0 bases, with 8 bases spanning the gap. CDR1 is LGHNA and CDR2 is YNFKEQ in the germline V gene. This CDR3 reads CASSQEGGANTGELFF. CDR3 DNA sequence: TGTGCCAGCAGCCAAGAGGGCGGGGCGAACACCGGGGAGCTGTTTTTT.

The chain is built from TRBV7-6 and TRBJ2-3; 7 bases align to TRBD2. The V gene end was trimmed by 2 bases and the J gene end by 0 bases; junction bases not matched to a gene: 8. The CDR3 is 17 residues long. The germline CDR1 and CDR2 sequences are SGHVS and FNYEAQ. CDR3 DNA: TGTGCCAGCAGCTTAAAACCGACTAGCTCGAGCACAGATACGCAGTATTTT. Protein sequence: CASSLKPTSSSTDTQYF.

The J gene is TRBJ2-2, the V gene TRBV7-9, with D possibly matching TRBD1 (5 bases). This CDR3 region has 16 residues. V lost 6 bases and J lost 4, with 18 bases in between. Germline loops: CDR1 SEHNR, CDR2 FQNEAQ (reference sequence). The CDR3 spells CASRENRVGVTGELFF. The CDR3 DNA sequence: TGTGCCAGCAGGGAGAATCGCGTAGGGGTCACCGGGGAGCTGTTTTTT.

The J gene is TRBJ2-7, the V gene TRBV2; 7 bases match TRBD2. J gave up 5 bases and V 6 bases, and 13 bases lay outside the gene matches. The CDR3 is 15 residues long. The germline CDR1 and CDR2 sequences are SNHLY and FYNNEI. This CDR3 is CASRVQTTREDEQYF. The CDR3 nucleotides are TGTGCCAGCAGGGTCCAGACTACCCGGGAGGACGAGCAGTACTTC.

This clone was recorded a few times. The genes are TRBV5-6 and TRBJ1-6; D not certain. The germline V gene encodes CDR1 SGHDT and CDR2 YYEEEE. The V end lost 5 bases, the J end lost 3 bases, and 18 bases lay between the germline ends. This CDR3 has 17 amino acids. CDR3 loop: CASSLSSEFGYNSPLHF. The CDR3 bases are TGTGCCAGCAGTCTCTCATCGGAGTTTGGCTATAATTCACCCCTCCACTTT. The full variable domain, in which reference TRBV5-6 and TRBJ1-6 provide the parts outside the CDR3, is DAGVTQSPTHLIKTRGQQVTLRCSPKSGHDTVSWYQQALGQGPQFIFQYYEEEERQRGNFPDRFSGHQFPNYSSELNVNALLLGDSALYLCASSLSSEFGYNSPLHFGNGTRLTVT.

This chain uses TRBV19 with TRBJ1-5, with D possibly matching TRBD1 (5 bases). V lost 5 bases, J lost 3 bases, and 14 bases lay in between. CDR1 LNHDA and CDR2 SQIVND come from the germline V gene (reference sequence). The CDR3 is 15 residues long. This chain's CDR3 is CASSARGGYNQPQHF. CDR3 in DNA: TGTGCCAGTAGTGCAAGGGGCGGATACAATCAGCCCCAGCATTTT.

V is TRBV7-2 and J is TRBJ2-3, with 11 bases lining up with TRBD2. Unmatched junction bases numbered 5, after V lost 4 bases and J lost 5 bases. CDR3 length equals 15 residues. Per the germline V gene, CDR1 is SGHTA and CDR2 is FQGNSA. The CDR3: CASSSLAGGGDTQYF. CDR3 nucleotides: TGTGCCAGCAGCTCCCTAGCGGGGGGCGGAGATACGCAGTATTTT. Looking up the rest from reference TRBV7-2 and TRBJ2-3 gives the full variable domain: GAGVSQSPSNKVTEKGKDVELRCDPISGHTALYWYRQSLGQGLEFLIYFQGNSAPDKSGLPSDRFSAERTGGSVSTLTIQRTQQEDSAVYLCASSSLAGGGDTQYFGPGTRLTVL.

The gene calls are TRBV7-9 and TRBJ1-1; TRBD1 matches at 8 bases. This CDR3 has 14 residues. The germline gives CDR1 SEHNR, CDR2 FQNEAQ (reference sequence). V lost 2 bases, J lost 5 bases, and 4 bases stayed unmatched. CDR3 in amino acids: CASSLTTGETEAFF. The CDR3 bases are TGTGCCAGCAGCTTAACGACAGGGGAGACTGAAGCTTTCTTT.

The CDR3 nucleotides read TGTGCCGCAGGCCAGGGGGCAACTAATGAAAAACTGTTTTTT. Translated: CAAGQGATNEKLFF. The V gene is TRBV6-1, the J gene TRBJ1-4; 7 nucleotides line up with TRBD1. The CDR3 has 14 amino acids. Germline CDR1 MNHNS, CDR2 SASEGT. The J segment lost 0 bases and the V segment lost 11 bases, leaving 6 bases of the junction unmatched.

The J gene is TRBJ2-5, the V gene TRBV15, with 7 nucleotides matching TRBD1. V shed 3 bases and J 2 bases; nucleotides not matched to a gene: 6. This CDR3 has 15 amino acids. Germline assignment: CDR1 LNHNV and CDR2 YYDKDF (reference sequence). The CDR3 DNA sequence: TGTGCCACCAGCAGGGACAGGAATTCTCAAGAGACCCAGTACTTC. This sequence encodes CATSRDRNSQETQYF.

The gene calls are TRBV5-1 and TRBJ1-1; tentative D call: TRBD1 (6 bases). Trimming cost V 4 bases and J 1 base, with 17 bases left between them. The CDR3 has 16 residues. Per the germline V gene, CDR1 is SGHRS and CDR2 is YFSETQ. The CDR3 DNA follows: TGCGCCAGCAGCCCAAGAGGTGGGGGGCCGAACACTGAAGCTTTCTTT. It encodes CASSPRGGGPNTEAFF.

This chain joins TRBV4-1 and TRBJ1-2, with a weak D call TRBD1 (6 bases). This CDR3 has 14 amino acids. From germline, CDR1 is MGHRA and CDR2 YSYEKL. Trimming removed 2 bases at V and 14 bases at J, with 21 bases between. The CDR3 spells CASSQRRDILLCTF. CDR3 sequence (DNA): TGCGCCAGCAGCCAAAGGCGGGACATCCTCTTGTGTACCTTC.